The 15 T cell receptor beta chains below were found in one sample sequenced in a study of T-cell reconstitution after alpha-beta-depleted transplantation in children (TCRdb year 2016). The protocol used for the library was PCR. Sequenced on an Illumina HiSeq 2500. TCR library preparation used molecular barcoding, with unique molecular identifiers applied to normalize quantification of the TCRbeta repertoire. TCRdb's own reprocessing of the public reads used fastp at Q25 and MiXCR and kept productive beta chains. CDR3 protein sequences are deduplicated, and each keeps its most common genes and DNA. For this sample there are about 500,000 distinct CDR3 sequences; around a third appear just once. The ten largest account for less than 2.5% of the sample. The sample consisted of PBMCs from the stem cell graft donor, taken from the stem cell graft. All receptors derive from a human donor who donated a stem cell graft to a child with aplastic anemia.

This clonotype has just a few counts. The J gene is TRBJ1-1, the V gene TRBV19, with a weak D call TRBD1 (5 bases). The CDR3 sequence is 14 residues long. V lost 5 bases and J lost 5, with 15 bases in between. CDR1 and CDR2 from the germline V gene are LNHDA and SQIVND (reference sequence). CDR3 sequence (DNA): TGTGCCAGTAGTTTAGGTGGGGGTCGGACTGAAGCTTTCTTT. Amino acid sequence: CASSLGGGRTEAFF. The full variable domain, rest sourced from reference TRBV19 and TRBJ1-1, is DGGITQSPKYLFRKEGQNVTLSCEQNLNHDAMYWYRQDPGQGLRLIYYSQIVNDFQKGDIAEGYSVSREKKESFPLTVTSAQKNPTAFYLCASSLGGGRTEAFFGQGTRLTVV.

This clonotype was seen only a few times. The CDR3 bases are TGTGCCAGTCGGGGAGACCCCCCCCGGGACCAGGGGTTCTTC. It encodes CASRGDPPRDQGFF. The chain links TRBV19 to TRBJ2-1; possibly TRBD1 or TRBD2 for D (5 bases each). Germline loops: CDR1 LNHDA, CDR2 SQIVND (reference sequence). The CDR3 consists of 14 residues. Between the trimmed V and J ends, which lost 8 bases and 15 bases, there was a span of 26 bases.

The chain is built from TRBV18 and TRBJ2-1, with D perhaps TRBD2 (5 bases). Germline V lookup: CDR1 KGHSH, CDR2 LQKENI. CDR3 length: 15 amino acids. Trimming shortened V by 2 bases and J by 4 bases, and 12 bases separated the two germline ends. CDR3 protein: CASSPISGSYNEQFF. The CDR3 DNA follows: TGTGCCAGCTCACCAATCAGCGGATCGTACAATGAGCAGTTCTTC.

J is TRBJ2-3 and V is TRBV6-1; D remains unclear. Per germline, CDR1 MNHNS and CDR2 SASEGT. The CDR3 runs 14 residues. Trimming cost V 6 bases and J 0 bases, with 10 bases left between them. The CDR3 loop reads CASRPTASTDTQYF. CDR3 DNA sequence: TGTGCCAGCAGACCAACAGCTAGCACAGATACGCAGTATTTT.

This clonotype was counted a few times. The J gene is TRBJ2-3, the V gene TRBV9; D may be TRBD2 (5 bases). The CDR3 is 14 amino acids. CDR1 is SGDLS, CDR2 YYNGEE, per germline. Between the trimmed V and J ends, which lost 0 bases and 5 bases, there was a span of 10 bases. The CDR3 nucleotides read TGTGCCAGCAGCGTAGGGCTAGCAGGAGATACGCAGTATTTT. This translates into CASSVGLAGDTQYF.

V is TRBV7-2 and J is TRBJ1-2; D gene uncertain. Germline V gene data show CDR1 as SGHTA and CDR2 as FQGNSA. Trimming cost V 5 bases and J 4 bases, with 8 bases left between them. This CDR3 spans 12 amino acids. This CDR3 is CASSDGFYGYTF. In DNA, the CDR3 is TGTGCCAGCAGCGATGGGTTCTATGGCTACACCTTC.

V and J are TRBV28 and TRBJ2-7; D is perhaps TRBD2 (6 bases). Trimming took 5 bases from V and 5 from J, leaving 19 bases between them. The CDR3 extends over 15 amino acids. Germline-derived CDR1 and CDR2 are MDHEN and SYDVKM. The DNA for the CDR3 is TGTGCCAGCAGTCCCCGGGCCGTAAGACTAGACGAGCAGTACTTC. Its translation is CASSPRAVRLDEQYF.

The chain combines TRBV24-1 with TRBJ2-3; either TRBD1 or TRBD2 may fit D (5 bases each). The length of the CDR3 is 17 residues. With 0 bases removed from V and 2 bases from J, the gap between germline ends came to 14 bases. Germline V CDR1 and CDR2: KGHDR, SFDVKD. CDR3 amino acids: CATSDLGSGRHTDTQYF. The CDR3 DNA reads TGTGCCACCAGTGATTTGGGATCGGGACGGCACACAGATACGCAGTATTTT.

J is TRBJ1-1 and V is TRBV20-1, with D possibly TRBD1 on 5 matching bases. V was trimmed by 6 bases and J by 2 bases, leaving 13 bases between them. This CDR3 is built from 13 residues. Germline V gene lookup returns CDR1 DFQATT and CDR2 SNEGSKA (reference sequence). CDR3 in DNA: TGCAGTGCCCCTGGCAGGGTAAACACTGAAGCTTTCTTT. As protein: CSAPGRVNTEAFF.

In nucleotides, the CDR3 is TGTGCCAGCAGCTTAGCGCCCGGGGGAGCTCAGGGGGAAGCTTTCTTT. The encoded protein is CASSLAPGGAQGEAFF. V is TRBV7-2 and J is TRBJ1-1, with a tentative D call TRBD1 (6 bases). This CDR3 has 16 residues. Trimming took 0 bases from V and 8 from J, leaving 19 bases between them. CDR1 and CDR2 (germline): SGHTA, FQGNSA.

V gene TRBV30 combines with J gene TRBJ2-7, with 8 nucleotides matching TRBD2. In germline, CDR1 is GTSNPN, CDR2 SVGIG (reference sequence). Trimming took 1 base from V and 0 from J; bases not matched to a gene: 8. CDR3 size: 16 residues. CDR3 coding DNA: TGTGCCTGGAGTGGATCGGGGGGGTTCAGCTCCTACGAGCAGTACTTC. Amino acids: CAWSGSGGFSSYEQYF.

This chain connects TRBV18 to TRBJ2-5; 10 nucleotides line up with TRBD2. CDR3 length: 15 amino acids. V dropped 5 bases and J dropped 3; count of bases not matched to a gene: 6. Germline lookup yields CDR1 KGHSH and CDR2 LQKENI. The DNA for the CDR3 is TGTGCCAGCTCAGAAAGCCTAGCGGGAGAAGAGACCCAGTACTTC. It specifies CASSESLAGEETQYF.

This clonotype was observed a few times. The gene calls are TRBV11-2 and TRBJ1-1; possibly TRBD1 for D (5 bases). Trimming left V 5 bases short and J 6 bases short, with 22 bases between. Germline CDR1 reads SGHAT; CDR2 reads FQNNGV. The CDR3 covers 16 residues. CDR3 sequence reads: CASSPGRPMGRSEAFF. CDR3 in DNA: TGTGCCAGCAGCCCCGGCCGCCCTATGGGACGCTCTGAAGCTTTCTTT. Variable domain in full (rest from reference TRBV11-2 and TRBJ1-1): EAGVAQSPRYKIIEKRQSVAFWCNPISGHATLYWYQQILGQGPKLLIQFQNNGVVDDSQLPKDRFSAERLKGVDSTLKIQPAKLEDSAVYLCASSPGRPMGRSEAFFGQGTRLTVV.

The chain is built from TRBV29-1 and TRBJ2-7; TRBD1 matches 9 bases. The CDR3 runs to 12 residues. Germline CDR1 is SQVTM and CDR2 is ANQGSEA. Losses at the gene ends were 6 bases for V and 2 bases for J; bases not matched to a gene: 2. This chain's CDR3 is CSVRQGAYEQYF. For the CDR3, the DNA is TGCAGCGTCCGACAGGGGGCCTACGAGCAGTACTTC.

The chain couples TRBV20-1 to TRBJ2-4, with 7 bases lining up with TRBD2. Germline lookup yields CDR1 DFQATT and CDR2 SNEGSKA (reference sequence). Germline trimming cut 6 bases from V and 7 bases from J; bases unmatched to any gene: 15. The CDR3 totals 15 residues. The chain's CDR3 is CSAHHSGEGGNIQYF. DNA for the CDR3: TGCAGTGCGCACCACTCGGGGGAGGGCGGGAACATTCAGTACTTC.